The 5 T cell receptor beta chains listed next were all sequenced from one sample in a study of T-cell reconstitution after alpha-beta-depleted transplantation in children. Using unique molecular identifiers, the investigators prepared the TCRbeta library. TCRdb used MiXCR to reprocess the PCR reads, holding one entry per CDR3 protein. In the table there are about 540,000 distinct CDR3 sequences, roughly 30% of which are singletons. The source was PBMCs, collected before TCRalphabeta/CD19-depleted stem cell transplant. The source is a boy under two years old with Wiskott-Aldrich syndrome, due to receive a stem cell transplant.

V and J are TRBV10-3 and TRBJ2-1; 10 bases agree with TRBD2. This CDR3 spans 16 amino acids. Per germline, CDR1 ENHRY and CDR2 SYGVKD. The V and J ends lost 2 bases and 9 bases, in that order; junction bases with no gene match: 10. CDR3 sequence reads: CAISEGGASGSSEQFF. CDR3 sequence (DNA): TGTGCCATCAGTGAGGGGGGGGCTAGCGGGAGTTCTGAGCAGTTCTTC.

The sample holds a few counts of this clonotype. The J gene is TRBJ1-1, the V gene TRBV12-3 or TRBV12-4, with D maybe TRBD1 (6 bases). Trimming cost V 2 bases and J 3 bases, with 13 bases left between them. The CDR3 runs 15 residues. CDR3 amino acids: CASSLNAGADTEAFF. Written as DNA, the CDR3 is TGTGCCAGCAGTTTAAATGCGGGGGCGGACACTGAAGCTTTCTTT.

The chain uses TRBV5-1 and TRBJ2-1; D call uncertain. The V end was cut by 1 base, the J end by 5 bases, with 7 bases between. The germline V gene encodes CDR1 SGHRS and CDR2 YFSETQ. This CDR3 spans 13 amino acids. Here the CDR3 reads CASSLLVDNEQFF. CDR3 bases: TGCGCCAGCAGCTTGTTAGTAGACAATGAGCAGTTCTTC.

This clonotype was detected a few times. CDR3 protein: CASSVYRDFYEQFF. The CDR3 bases are TGTGCCAGCAGTGTCTACCGAGACTTCTATGAGCAGTTCTTC. The J gene is TRBJ2-1, the V gene TRBV2, with D hard to call. Germline V gene sequence: CDR1 SNHLY, CDR2 FYNNEI. The CDR3 spans 14 residues. Trimming pared 4 bases from V and 8 bases from J, leaving 15 bases between.

This sequence joins TRBV12-3 or TRBV12-4 and TRBJ2-7, with TRBD1 identical over 9 bases. The junction had 7 bases not matched to a gene; V was cut back by 2 bases and J by 5 bases. This CDR3 is 15 amino acids long. The CDR3 reads CASSLSGQGTNEQYF. CDR3 nucleotides: TGTGCCAGCAGTTTATCCGGACAGGGGACCAACGAGCAGTACTTC.